One and the same sample provided the 30 T cell receptor beta chains below, sequenced in a study of preoperative IRX-2 immunotherapy in early breast cancer. TCRdb keeps only in-frame clones here, not all; method: immunoSEQ multiplex PCR. The profile covers around 25,000 clones, with 75% appearing a single time and less than 7.5% taken by the ten largest. Treatment: preoperative locoregional IRX-2 cytokine immunotherapy. Sequences were derived from lymph node tissue, sampled after IRX-2 immunotherapy. Receptors were obtained from a human donor with breast cancer.

This clone was observed a handful of times. This rearrangement joins TRBV10-3 to TRBJ1-3; TRBD1 might be the D (5 bases). Trimming removed 0 bases at V and 2 bases at J, with 8 bases between. This CDR3 spans 15 amino acids. The germline V gene encodes CDR1 ENHRY and CDR2 SYGVKD. CDR3 sequence (DNA): TGTGCCATCAGTGAGTCGGGAGGGGCTGGAAACACCATATATTTT. This sequence encodes CAISESGGAGNTIYF.

The chain uses TRBV16 and TRBJ2-7; D perhaps matches TRBD1 (5 bases). Germline V lookup: CDR1 KGHSY, CDR2 FQNENV. The CDR3 has 14 amino acids. V dropped 4 bases and J dropped 1 base, with 11 bases sitting between them. The CDR3 DNA reads as TGTGCCAGCAGCCGACCCACAGGTTCCTACGAGCAGTACTTC. This encodes CASSRPTGSYEQYF.

The chain recombines TRBV19 with TRBJ2-3, with 11 nucleotides matching TRBD2. Losses at the gene ends were 5 bases for V and 5 bases for J; bases not matched to a gene: 15. CDR1 LNHDA and CDR2 SQIVND come from the germline V gene (reference sequence). This CDR3 spans 18 amino acids. The CDR3 is CASSWSSTTSGIGDTQYF. DNA for the CDR3: TGTGCCAGTAGTTGGTCATCGACGACTAGCGGGATAGGAGATACGCAGTATTTT.

This CDR3 reads CASSVGRDSSYEQYF. In nucleotides, the CDR3 is TGTGCCAGCAGTGTCGGGCGGGACAGCTCCTACGAGCAGTACTTC. The chain recombines TRBV6-8 with TRBJ2-7, with TRBD1 as a possible D gene (7 bases). The CDR3 sequence is 15 residues long. Germline V gives CDR1 MNHGY, CDR2 SAAAGT. Trimming shortened V by 5 bases and J by 0 bases, and 14 bases separated the two germline ends.

V and J are TRBV5-1 and TRBJ1-4; D is perhaps TRBD1 (5 bases). The V gene's germline CDR1 is SGHRS and CDR2 YFSETQ. The CDR3 loop spans 15 amino acids. Trimming cost V 4 bases and J 8 bases, with 18 bases left between them. The CDR3 spells CASSPVGGKGEKLFF. The CDR3 nucleotides are TGCGCCAGCAGCCCTGTGGGGGGAAAAGGCGAAAAACTGTTTTTT.

J is TRBJ1-5 and V is TRBV28; unclear D gene. Trimming removed 5 bases at V and 3 bases at J, with 14 bases between. This CDR3 has 15 residues. Germline CDR1 is MDHEN and CDR2 is SYDVKM. CDR3 sequence: CASSLDDTLNQPQHF. CDR3 nucleotides: TGTGCCAGCAGTCTCGACGACACCCTCAATCAGCCCCAGCATTTT. The full variable domain, its missing parts supplied by reference TRBV28 and TRBJ1-5, is DVKVTQSSRYLVKRTGEKVFLECVQDMDHENMFWYRQDPGLGLRLIYFSYDVKMKEKGDIPEGYSVSREKKERFSLILESASTNQTSMYLCASSLDDTLNQPQHFGDGTRLSIL.

This chain links TRBV7-8 with TRBJ2-5; D assignment may be TRBD1 or TRBD2 (6 bases each). This CDR3 region has 14 residues. V dropped 8 bases and J dropped 5 bases, with 18 bases sitting between them. Germline CDR1 is SGHVS and CDR2 is FQNEAQ. DNA of the CDR3: TGTGCCAGCGGCGCCGGGGGCGCCGGGGAGACCCAGTACTTC. Amino acids: CASGAGGAGETQYF.

J is TRBJ2-3 and V is TRBV15, with 11 nucleotides matching TRBD2. CDR1 LNHNV and CDR2 YYDKDF come from the germline V gene (reference sequence). This CDR3 contains 16 residues. The trim removed 4 bases at V and 0 bases at J, leaving 3 bases unmatched. The CDR3 DNA reads as TGTGCCACCAGCACCCGGACTAGCGGGAGCACAGATACGCAGTATTTT. Translating gives CATSTRTSGSTDTQYF. Supplemented by reference TRBV15 and TRBJ2-3, the full variable domain reads DAMVIQNPRYQVTQFGKPVTLSCSQTLNHNVMYWYQQKSSQAPKLLFHYYDKDFNNEADTPDNFQSRRPNTSFCFLDIRSPGLGDTAMYLCATSTRTSGSTDTQYFGPGTRLTVL.

This chain joins TRBV23-1 and TRBJ2-5, with a tentative D call TRBD1 (6 bases). TRBV23-1 is known as an ORF, though its function is uncertain. The CDR3 runs 15 residues. Trimming cost V 6 bases and J 3 bases, with 17 bases left between them. CDR3 DNA: TGCGCCAGCAGCCAAGTCTTCAGGACAGAAGAGACCCAGTACTTC. It yields the protein CASSQVFRTEETQYF.

The chain employs TRBV15 and TRBJ2-1; the D is unclear. This CDR3 has 15 residues. Germline loops: CDR1 LNHNV, CDR2 YYDKDF (reference sequence). V lost 5 bases to trimming and J lost 4 bases, with 15 bases between them. The CDR3 DNA reads as TGTGCCACCAGCGGCCCCGCAGCAAGATACAATGAGCAGTTCTTC. As protein: CATSGPAARYNEQFF.

The V gene is TRBV6-8, the J gene TRBJ2-3; no clear D gene. CDR3 size: 13 residues. The germline gives CDR1 MNHGY, CDR2 SAAAGT. V was shortened by 2 bases and J by 11 bases, with 14 bases between the two germline ends. CDR3 residues: CASSYTVDGRQYF. In DNA, the CDR3 is TGTGCCAGCAGTTACACCGTCGACGGTAGGCAGTATTTT.

The chain joins TRBV6-8 to TRBJ1-1; 10 nucleotides align to TRBD1. CDR1 is MNHGY, CDR2 SAAAGT, per germline. This CDR3 is built from 18 residues. Trimming removed 8 bases from V and 0 bases from J; junction bases left unmatched: 15. Here the CDR3 DNA reads TGTGCCAGCGAACGACCCCGGAGGGGGACAGGGGTGAACACTGAAGCTTTCTTT. It codes for CASERPRRGTGVNTEAFF.

The chain links TRBV7-8 to TRBJ2-3; 9 nucleotides match TRBD1. The V and J ends lost 3 bases and 7 bases, in that order; junction bases with no gene match: 8. Germline V gene sequence: CDR1 SGHVS, CDR2 FQNEAQ. The CDR3 sequence is 15 residues long. The CDR3 region is CASSFWDREKNTQYF. The CDR3 bases are TGTGCCAGCAGCTTCTGGGACAGGGAGAAAAATACGCAGTATTTT.

The V gene is TRBV6-8, the J gene TRBJ1-2; TRBD1 aligns across 9 bases. Germline V gives CDR1 MNHGY, CDR2 SAAAGT. This CDR3 has 15 amino acids. The trim removed 3 bases at V and 8 bases at J, leaving 10 bases unmatched. DNA for the CDR3: TGTGCCAGCAGTTATCCTCGGGACAGGGAAGGCGGCTACACCTTC. This encodes CASSYPRDREGGYTF.

The chain carries TRBV15 and TRBJ2-3; 7 bases are a match to TRBD2. This CDR3 is built from 19 residues. Germline CDR1 reads LNHNV; CDR2 reads YYDKDF (reference sequence). V dropped 0 bases and J dropped 5; count of bases not matched to a gene: 17. The CDR3 spells CATSREKSASGLEKDTQYF. CDR3 sequence (DNA): TGTGCCACCAGCAGAGAAAAGTCGGCCTCCGGACTAGAAAAAGATACGCAGTATTTT.

As concerns this clone: The read stops 1 residue short of the end of the CDR3; the missing end is completed from the germline J gene. The gene calls are TRBV11-3 and TRBJ2-7, with 11 bases lining up with TRBD2. This CDR3 region has 15 residues. Germline lookup yields CDR1 SGHNT and CDR2 YENEEA. After removal of 1 base from V and 3 bases from J, the junction contained 2 bases not matched to a gene. CDR3 DNA, as far as it was read: TGTGCCAGCAGCTTAGGGCTAGCGGGAGGCTACGAGCAGTAC. Amino acids: CASSLGLAGGYEQY. The whole CDR3 protein is CASSLGLAGGYEQYF.

The rearrangement links TRBV29-1 to TRBJ2-7; TRBD2 aligns across 14 bases. The CDR3 spans 17 residues. Germline assignment: CDR1 SQVTM and CDR2 ANQGSEA. V trimming: 2 bases; J trimming: 2 bases; junction bases outside the gene matches: 8. The CDR3 sequence: CSVERRGTSGRPYEQYF. Here the CDR3 DNA reads TGCAGCGTTGAAAGGCGAGGGACTAGCGGGAGACCCTACGAGCAGTACTTC.

The chain joins TRBV30 to TRBJ2-1; TRBD2 aligns across 8 bases. The CDR3 has 14 amino acids. Looked up from germline, CDR1 is GTSNPN and CDR2 is SVGIG (reference sequence). Trimming cost V 5 bases and J 10 bases; bases outside gene matches: 13. The CDR3 DNA is TGTGCCTGGGACGGTATTAGCGGGATAAACGAGCAGTTCTTC. It encodes CAWDGISGINEQFF.

The chain carries TRBV28 and TRBJ2-7; tentative D call: TRBD1 (6 bases). The germline V and J ends were trimmed by 4 bases and 2 bases, with 15 bases remaining between them. The CDR3 spans 15 residues. The germline V gene has CDR1 MDHEN and CDR2 SYDVKM. This CDR3 reads CASSSPRDTTYEQYF. DNA of the CDR3: TGTGCCAGCAGTTCCCCCCGGGACACAACCTACGAGCAGTACTTC.

J is TRBJ1-4 and V is TRBV10-2; no clear D gene. The CDR3 extends over 15 amino acids. V was trimmed by 3 bases and J by 4 bases, leaving 12 bases between them. Germline V CDR1 and CDR2: WSHSY, SAAADI. CDR3 sequence reads: CASSDIRRVNEKLFF. For the CDR3, the DNA is TGCGCCAGCAGTGACATAAGACGGGTTAATGAAAAACTGTTTTTT.

This clone has a handful of counts. This chain connects TRBV6-8 to TRBJ1-1; 7 nucleotides line up with TRBD1. Germline V gene sequence: CDR1 MNHGY, CDR2 SAAAGT. This CDR3 spans 15 amino acids. The junction had 10 bases not matched to a gene; V was cut back by 5 bases and J by 4 bases. The CDR3 DNA is TGTGCCAGCAGTGCCCATAGGGGGCGTTCCACTGAAGCTTTCTTT. It translates to CASSAHRGRSTEAFF.

This chain joins TRBV11-3 and TRBJ2-2; D remains ambiguous. This CDR3 region has 14 residues. Trimming removed 1 base at V and 5 bases at J, with 8 bases between. CDR1 is SGHNT, CDR2 YENEEA, per germline. The CDR3 DNA follows: TGTGCCAGCAGCTTAGGGCATTATACCGGGGAGCTGTTTTTT. Translated: CASSLGHYTGELFF.

With regard to this clone: One junction end does not reproduce the germline sequence, and a read error may be involved. The rearrangement links TRBV6-8 to TRBJ1-2, with D possibly matching TRBD1 (5 bases). This CDR3 contains 16 residues. Germline V gene lookup returns CDR1 MNHGY and CDR2 SAAAGT. The CDR3 DNA is TGTGCTAGCAGTTACCGGGAGGGGCCCTTACTAAAGGGCTACACCTTC. Protein: CASSYREGPLLKGYTF.

V is TRBV28 and J is TRBJ1-2; 7 bases map to TRBD1. Germline trimming cut 4 bases from V and 6 bases from J; bases unmatched to any gene: 8. The germline V gene encodes CDR1 MDHEN and CDR2 SYDVKM. The CDR3 is made up of 14 amino acids. This CDR3 reads CASSWPQGVHGYTF. DNA of the CDR3: TGTGCCAGCAGTTGGCCGCAGGGGGTACATGGCTACACCTTC.

This clone was counted once. The V and J genes are TRBV18 and TRBJ2-2; the D call may be TRBD1 or TRBD2 (5 bases each). The CDR3 is 14 amino acids. Trimming pared 3 bases from V and 5 bases from J, leaving 10 bases between. Germline CDR1 and CDR2: KGHSH and LQKENI. The CDR3 reads CASSPRGVTGELFF. The CDR3 DNA follows: TGTGCCAGCTCACCGAGGGGTGTGACCGGGGAGCTGTTTTTT.

On this clone itself: No DNA is shown, since the ends of the CDR3 on it are uncertain; the CDR3 is the one TCRdb lists. V gene TRBV1 combines with J gene TRBJ2-7; the table gives TRBD1 as D, unverified against the DNA. TRBV1 is assigned pseudogene status. The CDR3 numbers 16 amino acids, ends counted. The CDR3 sequence: CASSQEVAGGAREQYF.

The rearrangement links TRBV7-4 to TRBJ2-1, with D possibly being TRBD2 (5 bases). The CDR3 totals 16 residues. Germline-derived CDR1 and CDR2 are SGHVT and SQSDAQ. Between the trimmed V and J ends, which lost 2 bases and 0 bases, there was a span of 11 bases. Written as DNA, the CDR3 is TGTGCCAGCAGCTTACGAGCGGTCAGCTCCTACAATGAGCAGTTCTTC. Encoded protein: CASSLRAVSSYNEQFF.

The chain combines TRBV10-2 with TRBJ2-7; D possibly corresponds to TRBD1 (5 bases). V shed 4 bases and J shed 4 bases, with 14 bases lying between them. This CDR3 contains 14 residues. Germline assignment: CDR1 WSHSY and CDR2 SAAADI. CDR3 sequence: CASSATLGQYEQYF. The CDR3 bases are TGCGCCAGCAGTGCGACGTTGGGGCAATACGAGCAGTACTTC.

The V gene is TRBV6-8, the J gene TRBJ1-5; 9 bases are shared with TRBD1. The V and J ends lost 10 bases and 4 bases, in that order; junction bases with no gene match: 8. Germline-derived CDR1 and CDR2 are MNHGY and SAAAGT. The length of the CDR3 is 14 residues. CDR3 bases: TGTGCCATCAGCGAACAGGGGGCGAATCAGCCCCAGCATTTT. Translated: CAISEQGANQPQHF.

The V call is TRBV7-6, the J call TRBJ2-4; D might be TRBD1 or TRBD2, each matching 5 bases. The V end lost 0 bases, the J end lost 0 bases, and 6 bases lay between the germline ends. The CDR3 sequence is 15 residues long. Germline V lookup: CDR1 SGHVS, CDR2 FNYEAQ. CDR3 sequence (DNA): TGTGCCAGCAGCTTAGCAGGGACAGCCAAAAACATTCAGTACTTC. Translating gives CASSLAGTAKNIQYF.